This T cell receptor (beta chain) was captured in a study of siplizumab effects on memory and regulatory T cells. General study results and limits: No assignable naive or memory phenotype existed for roughly 80-97% of proliferating CD4+ or CD8+ clones. Naive T cells looked more diverse than memory cells, and they looked like major contributors to the alloresponse. Confirmation was lacking for the suppressive function of proliferating Tregs derived from siplizumab cultures. Alloreactive CD4+ clones that could be mapped were on average approximately 69% Treg-derived with siplizumab, against roughly 27% in controls.

V dropped 5 bases and J dropped 8 bases, with 9 bases sitting between them. This CDR3 contains 11 residues. The germline V gene has CDR1 MNHNS and CDR2 SASEGT. The protocol was immunoSEQ multiplex PCR, while the TCRdb copy is restricted to in-frame clones and leaves out a portion. This sample has some 100,000 clones; roughly 93% occur once, and the top ten carry 6.5%. To note about this clone: Its cognate antigen is unknown.

Sequencing was performed on CD8+ T cells sorted from blood. This sequence originates from a human donor in good health. This chain links TRBV6-1 with TRBJ1-1; tentatively, D is TRBD1 (6 bases). CDR3 protein: CASSNRAEAFF. The CDR3 coding sequence is TGTGCCAGCAGTAACAGGGCCGAAGCTTTCTTT.